Listed below are T cell receptor beta chains from one sample, sequenced in a study of blood T cell repertoires in COVID-19. Sequenced by immunoSEQ multiplex PCR; TCRdb stores in-frame clones only, minus some. The sample consists of roughly 380,000 clones, over 75% of them appearing once. Sequencing was performed on PBMCs or T cells enriched from blood (not recorded which). The receptors stem from a man younger than 40 who had recovered from COVID-19. Each CDR3 is given with its conserved first and last residue. Fields, in order: V gene, J gene, clone size, D gene, CDR3 protein, CDR3 DNA. The D gene is left open where the match is weak. A row's size may be missing; if present it is once, few, many or a size class.

v_call: TRBV2
j_call: TRBJ1-6
clone_size: .
d_call: .
cdr3_aa: CASQPGGSWSPLHF
cdr3_nt: TGTGCCAGCCAACCAGGTGGGAGTTGGTCACCCCTCCACTTT

v_call: TRBV30
j_call: TRBJ2-3
clone_size: .
d_call: TRBD1
cdr3_aa: CAWSSLGTGGTDTQYF
cdr3_nt: TGTGCCTGGAGTTCCCTCGGGACAGGGGGCACAGATACGCAGTATTTT

v_call: TRBV6-5
j_call: TRBJ2-3
clone_size: .
d_call: TRBD2
cdr3_aa: CASSHGTKTDTQYF
cdr3_nt: TGTGCCAGCAGTCACGGGACTAAAACAGATACGCAGTATTTT

v_call: TRBV9
j_call: TRBJ1-1
clone_size: .
d_call: TRBD1
cdr3_aa: CASSPQTGPGEAFF
cdr3_nt: TGTGCCAGCAGCCCACAGACAGGGCCGGGAGAAGCTTTCTTT

v_call: TRBV7-6
j_call: TRBJ1-1
clone_size: few
d_call: TRBD1
cdr3_aa: CASSQDRGLITEAFF
cdr3_nt: TGTGCCAGCAGCCAAGACAGGGGGCTTATCACTGAAGCTTTCTTT

v_call: TRBV4-1
j_call: TRBJ1-1
clone_size: .
d_call: .
cdr3_aa: CASSQQQGYEAFF
cdr3_nt: TGCGCCAGCAGCCAACAACAGGGATATGAAGCTTTCTTT

v_call: TRBV7-9
j_call: TRBJ2-1
clone_size: .
d_call: TRBD2
cdr3_aa: CASVRAGAYNEQFF
cdr3_nt: TGTGCCAGCGTCAGGGCGGGGGCCTACAATGAGCAGTTCTTC

v_call: TRBV7-9
j_call: TRBJ1-1
clone_size: .
d_call: .
cdr3_aa: CASSRTSDGAFF
cdr3_nt: TGTGCCAGCAGCCGGACTTCAGATGGAGCTTTCTTT

v_call: TRBV10-3
j_call: TRBJ1-1
clone_size: .
d_call: TRBD1
cdr3_aa: CAIFDRDRANTEAFF
cdr3_nt: TGTGCCATCTTCGACCGGGACAGGGCGAACACTGAAGCTTTCTTT

v_call: TRBV5-4
j_call: TRBJ1-5
clone_size: .
d_call: .
cdr3_aa: CASSLGGHISNQPQHF
cdr3_nt: TGTGCCAGCAGCTTGGGGGGACACATTAGCAATCAGCCCCAGCATTTT

v_call: TRBV5-1
j_call: TRBJ1-6
clone_size: once
d_call: .
cdr3_aa: CASRGESGANSPLHF
cdr3_nt: TGCGCCAGCAGGGGTGAGTCAGGGGCAAATTCACCCCTCCACTTT

v_call: TRBV5-4
j_call: TRBJ2-6
clone_size: .
d_call: .
cdr3_aa: CASSLTTGTGANVLTF
cdr3_nt: TGTGCCAGCAGCTTAACAACAGGGACTGGGGCCAACGTCCTGACTTTC

v_call: TRBV11-2
j_call: TRBJ1-3
clone_size: .
d_call: .
cdr3_aa: CASSLILPGAGNTIYF
cdr3_nt: TGTGCCAGCAGCTTAATTCTCCCCGGGGCTGGAAACACCATATATTTT

v_call: TRBV23-1
j_call: TRBJ1-4
clone_size: .
d_call: TRBD1
cdr3_aa: CASRSRQGREKLFF
cdr3_nt: TGCGCCAGCCGTTCAAGACAGGGTCGGGAAAAACTGTTTTTT

v_call: TRBV9
j_call: TRBJ1-4
clone_size: .
d_call: .
cdr3_aa: CASSVGGRGEKLFF
cdr3_nt: TGTGCCAGCAGCGTAGGAGGAAGGGGTGAAAAACTGTTTTTT

v_call: TRBV3-1/TRBV3-2
j_call: TRBJ1-6
clone_size: .
d_call: .
cdr3_aa: CASSQERGSPLHF
cdr3_nt: TGTGCCAGCAGCCAAGAAAGGGGTTCACCCCTCCACTTT

v_call: TRBV19
j_call: TRBJ1-5
clone_size: once
d_call: .
cdr3_aa: CASSTPTGVKEPQHF
cdr3_nt: TGTGCCAGTAGTACCCCCACAGGTGTGAAGGAGCCCCAGCATTTT

v_call: TRBV3-1/TRBV3-2
j_call: TRBJ2-6
clone_size: once
d_call: TRBD2
cdr3_aa: CASSLGTIRGANVLTF
cdr3_nt: TGTGCCAGCAGCCTCGGGACTATAAGAGGGGCCAACGTCCTGACTTTC

v_call: TRBV3-1/TRBV3-2
j_call: TRBJ2-5
clone_size: .
d_call: .
cdr3_aa: CASSQAGLQETQYF
cdr3_nt: TGTGCCAGCAGCCAAGCAGGACTCCAAGAGACCCAGTACTTC

v_call: TRBV30
j_call: TRBJ2-5
clone_size: .
d_call: .
cdr3_aa: CAWSLEQETQYF
cdr3_nt: TGTGCCTGGAGTTTGGAGCAAGAGACCCAGTACTTC

v_call: TRBV25-1
j_call: TRBJ2-5
clone_size: .
d_call: .
cdr3_aa: CASSDAGAYQETQYF
cdr3_nt: TGTGCCAGCAGTGATGCGGGGGCGTACCAAGAGACCCAGTACTTC

v_call: TRBV4-1
j_call: TRBJ1-4
clone_size: few
d_call: .
cdr3_aa: CASSQGLANEKLFF
cdr3_nt: TGCGCCAGCAGCCAGGGCCTCGCTAATGAAAAACTGTTTTTT

v_call: TRBV4-3
j_call: TRBJ1-1
clone_size: .
d_call: .
cdr3_aa: CASSQDRLLNTEAFF
cdr3_nt: TGCGCCAGCAGCCAAGATCGACTGTTGAACACTGAAGCTTTCTTT

v_call: TRBV6-5
j_call: TRBJ1-6
clone_size: .
d_call: .
cdr3_aa: CASSYGEAASPLHF
cdr3_nt: TGTGCCAGCAGTTACGGGGAGGCGGCTTCACCCCTCCACTTT

v_call: TRBV9
j_call: TRBJ2-5
clone_size: .
d_call: TRBD2
cdr3_aa: CASSVEGSGGWETQYF
cdr3_nt: TGTGCCAGCAGCGTAGAGGGCAGCGGGGGGTGGGAGACCCAGTACTTC

v_call: TRBV6-1
j_call: TRBJ1-4
clone_size: .
d_call: .
cdr3_aa: CASSEITGWMTDRLTNEKLFF
cdr3_nt: TGTGCCAGCAGTGAAATCACCGGGTGGATGACAGATAGATTAACTAATGAAAAACTGTTTTTT

v_call: TRBV27
j_call: TRBJ2-2
clone_size: .
d_call: .
cdr3_aa: CASRLPGENTGELFF
cdr3_nt: TGTGCCAGCAGACTCCCCGGGGAGAACACCGGGGAGCTGTTTTTT

v_call: TRBV21-1
j_call: TRBJ1-6
clone_size: .
d_call: .
cdr3_aa: CASGKDRDPLSYNSPLHF
cdr3_nt: TGTGCCAGCGGAAAGGACAGGGATCCACTCTCCTATAATTCACCCCTCCACTTT

v_call: TRBV9
j_call: TRBJ2-5
clone_size: .
d_call: .
cdr3_aa: CASSVGGGRETQYF
cdr3_nt: TGTGCCAGCAGCGTAGGGGGGGGGCGTGAGACCCAGTACTTC

v_call: TRBV5-1
j_call: TRBJ2-7
clone_size: .
d_call: .
cdr3_aa: CASSRRAYEQYF
cdr3_nt: TGCGCCAGCAGCCGCCGGGCCTACGAGCAGTACTTC

v_call: TRBV10-3
j_call: TRBJ1-6
clone_size: .
d_call: TRBD1
cdr3_aa: CAIKGTDDSPLHF
cdr3_nt: TGTGCCATCAAAGGGACAGACGATTCACCCCTCCACTTT

v_call: TRBV5-1
j_call: TRBJ1-3
clone_size: .
d_call: TRBD1
cdr3_aa: CASSLDGQGRGNTIYF
cdr3_nt: TGCGCCAGCAGCTTGGATGGACAGGGACGGGGAAACACCATATATTTT

v_call: TRBV11-2
j_call: TRBJ2-5
clone_size: once
d_call: .
cdr3_aa: CASSLALGETQYF
cdr3_nt: TGTGCCAGCAGCTTAGCGCTGGGCGAGACCCAGTACTTC

v_call: TRBV5-4
j_call: TRBJ2-7
clone_size: .
d_call: TRBD1
cdr3_aa: CASSPGQGAYEQYF
cdr3_nt: TGTGCCAGCAGCCCAGGACAGGGGGCCTACGAGCAGTACTTC

v_call: TRBV5-1
j_call: TRBJ1-4
clone_size: once
d_call: .
cdr3_aa: CASSFRGEALSTNEKLFF
cdr3_nt: TGCGCCAGCAGCTTTCGAGGGGAGGCTCTTTCAACTAATGAAAAACTGTTTTTT

v_call: TRBV4-1
j_call: TRBJ1-1
clone_size: few
d_call: .
cdr3_aa: CASSQEQTTNTEAFF
cdr3_nt: TGCGCCAGCAGCCAAGAACAGACTACGAACACTGAAGCTTTCTTT

v_call: TRBV7-8
j_call: TRBJ2-5
clone_size: .
d_call: TRBD1
cdr3_aa: CASSLARLGRGRETQYF
cdr3_nt: TGTGCCAGCAGCTTAGCGCGGTTAGGCAGGGGGAGAGAGACCCAGTACTTC